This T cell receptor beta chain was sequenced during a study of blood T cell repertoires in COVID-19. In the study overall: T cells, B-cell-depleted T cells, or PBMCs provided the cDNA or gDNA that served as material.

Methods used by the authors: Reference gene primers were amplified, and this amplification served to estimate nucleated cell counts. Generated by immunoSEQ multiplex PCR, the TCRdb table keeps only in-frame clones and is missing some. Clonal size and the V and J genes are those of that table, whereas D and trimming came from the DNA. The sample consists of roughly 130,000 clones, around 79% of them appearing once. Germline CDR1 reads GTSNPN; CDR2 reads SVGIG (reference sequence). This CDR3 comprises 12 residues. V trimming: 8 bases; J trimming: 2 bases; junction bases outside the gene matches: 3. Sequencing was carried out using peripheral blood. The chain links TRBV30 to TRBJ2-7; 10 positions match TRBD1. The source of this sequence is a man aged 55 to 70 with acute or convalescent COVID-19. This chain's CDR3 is CARDRGPYEQYF. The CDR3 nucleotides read TGTGCCAGGGACAGGGGACCCTACGAGCAGTACTTC.